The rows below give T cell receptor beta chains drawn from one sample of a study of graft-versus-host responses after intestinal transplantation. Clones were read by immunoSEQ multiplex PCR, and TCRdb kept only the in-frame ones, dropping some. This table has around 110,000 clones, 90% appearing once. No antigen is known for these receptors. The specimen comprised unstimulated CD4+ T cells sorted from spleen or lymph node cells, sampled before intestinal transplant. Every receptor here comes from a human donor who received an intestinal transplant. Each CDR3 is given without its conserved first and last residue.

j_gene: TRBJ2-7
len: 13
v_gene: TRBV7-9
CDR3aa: ASSLDRESTYEQY

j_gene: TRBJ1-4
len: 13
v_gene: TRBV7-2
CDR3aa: ASSLGASRNEKLF

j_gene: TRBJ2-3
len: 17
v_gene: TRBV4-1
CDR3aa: ASSPFSGGASTSTDTQY

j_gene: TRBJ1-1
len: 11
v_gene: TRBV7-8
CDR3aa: ASSRDRTTEAF

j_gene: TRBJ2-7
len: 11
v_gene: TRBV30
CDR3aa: AWNTGPPGEQY

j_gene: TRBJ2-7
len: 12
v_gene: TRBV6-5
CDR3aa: ASSPRTSPYEQY

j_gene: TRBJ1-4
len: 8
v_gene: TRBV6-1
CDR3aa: ASSEARLF

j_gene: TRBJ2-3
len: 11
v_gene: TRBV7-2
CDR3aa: ASSEDPTDTQY

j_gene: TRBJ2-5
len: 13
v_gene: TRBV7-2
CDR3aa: ASSLDSGGQETQY

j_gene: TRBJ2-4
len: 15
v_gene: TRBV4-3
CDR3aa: ASSQLAGGPVKNIQY

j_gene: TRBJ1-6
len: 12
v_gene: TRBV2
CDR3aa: ASRPSSYNSPLH

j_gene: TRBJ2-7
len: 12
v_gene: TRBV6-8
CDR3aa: ASRRDRPTYEQY

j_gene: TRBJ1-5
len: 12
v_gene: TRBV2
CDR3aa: ASRLGLFNQPQH

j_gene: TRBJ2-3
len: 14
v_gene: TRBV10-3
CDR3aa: ATSQGLAGGRDTQY

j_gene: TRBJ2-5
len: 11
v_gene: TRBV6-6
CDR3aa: ASSYSGAETQY

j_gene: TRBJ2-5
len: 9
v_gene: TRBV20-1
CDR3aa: SATGGETQY

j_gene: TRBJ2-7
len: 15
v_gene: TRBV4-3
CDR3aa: ASSHIEGPGQGHEQY

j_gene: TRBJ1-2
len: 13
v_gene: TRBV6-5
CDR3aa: ASSIGGTGYYGYT

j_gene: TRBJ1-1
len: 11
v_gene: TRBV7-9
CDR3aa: ASSLSSLTEAF

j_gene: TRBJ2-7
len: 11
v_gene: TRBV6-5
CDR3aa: ASSYGLAYEQY

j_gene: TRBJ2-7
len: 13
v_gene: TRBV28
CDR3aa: ASSSIAGGPYEQY

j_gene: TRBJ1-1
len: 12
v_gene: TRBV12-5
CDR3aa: ASAPAQGDIEAF

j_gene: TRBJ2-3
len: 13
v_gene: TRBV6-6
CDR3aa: ASRIAGRSTDTQY

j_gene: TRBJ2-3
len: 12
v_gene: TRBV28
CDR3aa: ASSLAATVDTQY

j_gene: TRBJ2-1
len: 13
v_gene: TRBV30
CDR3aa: AWSGTSGPYNEQF

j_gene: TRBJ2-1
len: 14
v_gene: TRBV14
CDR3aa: ASSQPTSGTYNEQF

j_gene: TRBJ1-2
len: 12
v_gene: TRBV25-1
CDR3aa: ASSYDPGLYGYT

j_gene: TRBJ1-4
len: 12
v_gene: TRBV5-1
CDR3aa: ASSLTGANEKLF

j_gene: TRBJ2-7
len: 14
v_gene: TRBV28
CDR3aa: ASSSPGQTPSYEQY

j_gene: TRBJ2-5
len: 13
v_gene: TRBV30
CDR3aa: AWSRDRGGQETQY

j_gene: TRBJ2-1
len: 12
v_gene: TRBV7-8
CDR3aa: ASSLEREANEQF

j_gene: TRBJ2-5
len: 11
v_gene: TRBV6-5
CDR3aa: ASSYGAKETQY